The 22 T cell receptor beta chains below were found in one sample sequenced in a study of tumor-infiltrating lymphocytes in primary liver carcinoma. Germline DNA was extracted too, while blood RNA derived from unsorted whole blood. Researchers generated TCR beta cDNA from about 460 ng of total RNA, relying on a constant-region primer. Three nested multiplex PCR rounds, a slightly modified ARM-PCR method, built the TCR beta libraries. In the first two PCR rounds, TRBV1-TRBV30 forward primers were paired with a C-beta reverse primer, and each round lasted 10 cycles. From the multiplex PCR reads, TCRdb called clonotypes with MiXCR, one entry per CDR3 protein. Among fewer than 350,000 distinct CDR3 sequences listed, roughly 61% were seen once. Sequenced input: peripheral blood. The receptors were sampled from a man in his forties with primary liver carcinoma and hepatitis B virus infection.

As concerns this clonotype: This may stem from a read error, because a much larger clone lies one nucleotide away. This sequence joins TRBV29-1 and TRBJ2-3, with D perhaps matching TRBD2 (6 bases). V was shortened by 6 bases and J by 5 bases, with 15 bases between the two germline ends. The germline V gene has CDR1 SQVTM and CDR2 ANQGSEA. CDR3 size: 13 residues. The CDR3 nucleotides read TGCAGCGTCCACGGGAGTTCCATAGATACGCAGTATTTT. This translates into CSVHGSSIDTQYF.

Of note for this clonotype: The conserved phenylalanine or tryptophan is not found at the CDR3 terminus, so this likely reflects a read error. The chain uses TRBV5-4 and TRBJ1-1; D is perhaps TRBD1 (5 bases). Germline V lookup: CDR1 SGHNT, CDR2 YYREEE (reference sequence). CDR3 length equals 16 residues. V was cut by 0 bases and J by 0 bases, with 12 bases left in between. CDR3 region: CASSLAGTGVNTEAFL. For the CDR3, the DNA is TGTGCCAGCAGCTTGGCCGGGACGGGAGTGAACACTGAAGCTTTCCTT.

This clonotype came up once. Given a much more abundant clone one base away, this may be a read error. Lacking the conserved final phenylalanine or tryptophan, this CDR3 likely reflects a read error. The chain recombines TRBV6-5 with TRBJ1-1, with D tentatively TRBD1 (6 bases). The CDR3 is 15 residues long. In germline, CDR1 is MNHEY, CDR2 SVGAGI. V was trimmed by 5 bases and J by 4 bases, leaving 17 bases between them. CDR3 sequence reads: CASSMGGQGTTEAFS. The CDR3, as DNA: TGTGCCAGCAGTATGGGAGGGCAGGGGACCACTGAAGCTTTCTCT.

CDR3 sequence: CASNKLADDMVKQYF. The CDR3 DNA sequence: TGTGCCAGCAACAAACTAGCGGATGACATGGTCAAGCAGTACTTC. The rearrangement joins TRBV11-2 to TRBJ2-7; 8 nucleotides agree with TRBD2. Looked up from germline, CDR1 is SGHAT and CDR2 is FQNNGV. The CDR3 is made up of 15 amino acids. Losses at the gene ends were 7 bases for V and 8 bases for J; bases not matched to a gene: 16.

This clonotype was detected only a few times. Just one base apart from a much larger clone, this may be a read error. The CDR3 DNA follows: TGTGCCAGCAGTTTCCTGGAGGGACAGGGACCAGATACGCAGTATTTT. It specifies CASSFLEGQGPDTQYF. This rearrangement joins TRBV12-3 or TRBV12-4 to TRBJ2-3; 9 bases agree with TRBD1. This CDR3 spans 16 amino acids. Trimming took 3 bases from V and 4 from J; bases not matched to a gene: 8.

Concerning this clonotype: The conserved phenylalanine or tryptophan normally closing the CDR3 is absent here, so this likely arose from a read error. This sequence joins TRBV10-3 and TRBJ2-1; 7 nucleotides agree with TRBD1. Germline V gene sequence: CDR1 ENHRY, CDR2 SYGVKD. This CDR3 is 16 amino acids long. With V trimmed by 3 bases and J by 3 bases, 8 bases remained unmatched. The CDR3 bases are TGTGCCATCAGTGATTACACAGGGGCGGTCTACAATGAGCAGTTCTCC. Protein product: CAISDYTGAVYNEQFS.

This clonotype turned up a few times. A much larger clone lies one base from this, so it may be a read error. The CDR3 DNA sequence: TGTGCCTGGAGTGTGCAACAGGACATGAACACTGAAGCTTTCTTT. It codes for CAWSVQQDMNTEAFF. The rearrangement uses TRBV30 and TRBJ1-1; tentatively, D is TRBD1 (5 bases). This CDR3 has 15 residues. CDR1 GTSNPN and CDR2 SVGIG come from the germline V gene (reference sequence). V lost 0 bases, J lost 0 bases, and 11 bases lay in between.

In regard to this clonotype: This may come from a read error, since a much larger clone is one base off. The chain has TRBV6-5 and TRBJ2-2, with D unresolved. Germline CDR1 is MNHEY and CDR2 is SVGAGI. The CDR3 sequence is 15 residues long. The V gene lost 0 bases and the J gene lost 4 bases, with 9 bases spanning the gap. The CDR3 DNA follows: TGTGCCAGCAGTTACTCGTCCGGCGCCACCGGGGAGCTGTTTTTT. It specifies CASSYSSGATGELFF.

V and J are TRBV14 and TRBJ2-2, with a tentative D call TRBD2 (5 bases). The germline CDR1 and CDR2 sequences are SGHDN and FVKESK. The ends were cut back, 9 bases at V and 4 bases at J, with 18 bases in the middle. CDR3 size: 15 residues. CDR3 region: CARGQGSGSTGELFF. DNA of the CDR3: TGTGCCAGAGGCCAAGGTTCGGGGTCCACCGGGGAGCTGTTTTTT.

This clonotype has a handful of counts. The chain is built from TRBV1 and TRBJ2-2; the table's D call, TRBD2, has no DNA check behind it. TRBV1 is a pseudogene locus. The CDR3 is 18 amino acids. In DNA, the CDR3 is TGCACCAGCAGCTCACCCGGGACTAGCGGGAGGGCGACCGGGGAGCTGTTTTTT. Protein product: CTSSSPGTSGRATGELFF.

This clonotype has a single count. A much larger clone differs by one base, so this may be a read error. The CDR3 is CASSQVGQGNSGELFF. CDR3 nucleotides: TGTGCCAGCAGCCAAGTCGGGCAGGGGAACAGCGGGGAGCTGTTTTTT. The rearrangement uses TRBV4-2 and TRBJ2-2, with D possibly TRBD1 on 6 matching bases. There are 16 residues in the CDR3. The germline V gene encodes CDR1 LGHNA and CDR2 YNFKEQ.

This clonotype was seen repeatedly, ten times or more. The chain has TRBV11-2 and TRBJ1-3; 10 bases map to TRBD1. From germline, CDR1 is SGHAT and CDR2 FQNNGV. The CDR3 has 14 amino acids. Germline trimming cut 8 bases from V and 0 bases from J; bases unmatched to any gene: 1. The CDR3 here is CASRDRGSGNTIYF. The CDR3, as DNA: TGTGCCAGCCGGGACAGGGGCTCTGGAAACACCATATATTTT.

In regard to this clonotype: One end of the junction fails to match germline, which may point to a read error. This chain links TRBV12-3 or TRBV12-4 with TRBJ1-6, with D tentatively TRBD1 (5 bases). The CDR3 runs 18 residues. The chain's CDR3 is CASSRRPLGLGTNLPLHF. The CDR3 DNA reads TGTGCCAGCAGTCGACGACCTCTAGGTCTGGGGACTAATTTACCCCTCCACTTT.

On this clonotype: A much larger clonotype is one base distant, so this may be a read error. V and J are TRBV6-6 and TRBJ2-3, with a weak D call TRBD1 (6 bases). The germline gives CDR1 MNHNY, CDR2 SVGAGI (reference sequence). This CDR3 spans 15 amino acids. The CDR3 DNA reads as TGTGCCAGCAGTTACCGACAGGATGTTGCAGATACGCGGTATTTT. The encoded protein is CASSYRQDVADTRYF.

Regarding this clonotype: A much larger clone differs by one base, so this may be a read error. The CDR3 ends on some other residue instead of the conserved phenylalanine or tryptophan, so this is likely a read error. The chain uses TRBV6-6 and TRBJ2-1, with 8 bases matching TRBD2. In germline, CDR1 is MNHNY, CDR2 SVGAGI (reference sequence). The CDR3 is made up of 15 amino acids. The V segment lost 6 bases and the J segment 9 bases; nucleotides outside the gene matches: 13. CDR3 sequence reads: CASSPGTSSSSEQFI. Here the CDR3 DNA reads TGTGCCAGCAGCCCCGGGACTAGTTCCTCAAGTGAGCAGTTCATC.

Ten or more counts support this clonotype. The chain links TRBV6-5 to TRBJ2-4, with a possible D match to TRBD2 (7 bases). The CDR3 loop spans 15 amino acids. V was trimmed by 5 bases and J by 1 base, leaving 12 bases between them. CDR1 is MNHEY and CDR2 is SVGAGI in the germline V gene. The CDR3 nucleotides read TGTGCCAGCAGTCAACAGGGAGGGGCCAAAAACATTCAGTACTTC. It yields the protein CASSQQGGAKNIQYF.

As for this clonotype: This clone may be a read error of a much larger clone one base away. This chain connects TRBV5-5 to TRBJ2-4, with D perhaps matching TRBD1 or TRBD2 (5 bases each). CDR3 length equals 17 residues. Germline CDR1 SGHKS, CDR2 YYEKEE (reference sequence). The DNA for the CDR3 is TGTGCCTGCAGCTTGCTCGGGACGGGGCTAGCCAAAAACATTCAGTACTTC. Translated, it gives CACSLLGTGLAKNIQYF.

Comments on this clonotype: Just one base apart from a much larger clone, this may be a read error. The chain recombines TRBV30 with TRBJ2-1; D is unclear. The CDR3 sequence is 13 residues long. Trimming removed 4 bases from V and 8 bases from J, with 15 bases in between. From germline, CDR1 is GTSNPN and CDR2 SVGIG (reference sequence). DNA for the CDR3: TGTGCCTGGAAAGGGTTCTCATACTATGAGCAGTTCTTC. As protein: CAWKGFSYYEQFF.

J is TRBJ2-7 and V is TRBV11-2; 7 bases map to TRBD2. CDR3 length equals 15 residues. Germline V gene sequence: CDR1 SGHAT, CDR2 FQNNGV. The V segment lost 3 bases and the J segment 7 bases; nucleotides outside the gene matches: 12. Here the CDR3 DNA reads TGTGCCAGCAGCTTGGCACTAGCGAGAATCTATGAGCAGTACTTC. Protein product: CASSLALARIYEQYF.

Points on this clonotype: A read error may explain this, as a much larger clone is one base away. V is TRBV6-1 and J is TRBJ2-6, with D possibly TRBD1 on 5 matching bases. CDR3 size: 15 residues. In germline, CDR1 is MNHNS, CDR2 SASEGT. CDR3 in DNA: TGTGTCAGCAGTAACAGGAGCTCTGGGGCCAACGTCCTGACTTTC. This translates into CVSSNRSSGANVLTF.

On this clonotype itself: This may come from a read error, since a much larger clone is one base off. This rearrangement joins TRBV6-2 or TRBV6-3 to TRBJ2-7; 10 bases are shared with TRBD2. The CDR3 length is 14 residues. From germline, CDR1 is MNHEY and CDR2 SVGEGT. CDR3 nucleotide sequence: TGTACCAGCAGACCAGCGGGAGGGACCTACGAGCAGTACTTC. This sequence encodes CTSRPAGGTYEQYF.

This clonotype was found once. Its ends do not fully match the called genes, so a read error is possible. This rearrangement joins TRBV11-2 to TRBJ1-2; 8 nucleotides line up with TRBD1. This CDR3 contains 15 residues. CDR1 SGHAT and CDR2 FQNNGV come from the germline V gene. The CDR3 DNA sequence: TGTGTCAGCATCTATGCAGGGGGCTCCTCCCCTGGCTACACCTTC. Residues: CVSIYAGGSSPGYTF.